The next 27 T cell receptor beta chains were all read from a single sample in a study of T cells in Graves' hyperthyroidism and ophthalmopathy. Amplification targeted TCR beta CDR3 regions from RNA transcripts. First-round RT-PCR with HTBI primers amplified the TCR CDR3 region. TCRdb re-derived calls from the multiplex PCR reads in MiXCR, one entry per CDR3 protein. The data contain 220,000 or so distinct CDR3 sequences, about 17% of them singletons. The material sequenced was blood. The receptor set was obtained from a woman in her late teens or twenties with Graves' ophthalmopathy.

This clonotype was detected only a few times. V usage is TRBV6-1 and J usage is TRBJ2-1, with TRBD2 matching 7 bases. Trimming took 8 bases from V and 3 from J; bases not matched to a gene: 4. Germline CDR1 is MNHNS and CDR2 is SASEGT. CDR3 length: 13 residues. CDR3 sequence: CASGSGNYNEQFF. The CDR3 region has the DNA TGTGCCAGCGGAAGCGGGAACTACAATGAGCAGTTCTTC.

This clonotype was picked up many times. The chain combines TRBV28 with TRBJ1-5, with D perhaps matching TRBD1 (5 bases). CDR3 length: 16 amino acids. Germline V gene lookup returns CDR1 MDHEN and CDR2 SYDVKM. V lost 6 bases, J lost 0 bases, and 15 bases lay in between. This CDR3 reads CASSRGWGNSNQPQHF. In DNA, the CDR3 is TGTGCCAGCAGCCGGGGGTGGGGAAATAGCAATCAGCCCCAGCATTTT.

This clonotype has at least ten counts. This chain uses TRBV10-3 with TRBJ1-1; TRBD1 might be the D (5 bases). Trimming cost V 0 bases and J 4 bases, with 15 bases left between them. This CDR3 contains 16 residues. Germline V gene sequence: CDR1 ENHRY, CDR2 SYGVKD. The CDR3 is CAISESRGRGGTEAFF. The CDR3 region has the DNA TGTGCCATCAGTGAGTCCCGAGGTAGGGGAGGCACTGAAGCTTTCTTT.

This clonotype was counted ten times or more. The chain has TRBV6-2 or TRBV6-3 and TRBJ2-7; the D is unclear. This CDR3 spans 12 amino acids. Trimming took 2 bases from V and 6 from J, leaving 8 bases between them. Germline CDR1 MNHEY, CDR2 SVGEGT. The CDR3 is CASSYPSAEQYF. In DNA, the CDR3 is TGTGCCAGCAGTTACCCCTCGGCCGAGCAGTACTTC.

This clonotype appeared many times. The chain employs TRBV27 and TRBJ2-1; 14 bases are shared with TRBD2. The V and J ends lost 6 bases and 0 bases, in that order; junction bases with no gene match: 7. The V gene's germline CDR1 is MNHEY and CDR2 SMNVEV (reference sequence). The CDR3 has 18 residues. The CDR3 sequence: CASSFETSGGASYNEQFF. CDR3 DNA sequence: TGTGCCAGCAGCTTCGAGACTAGCGGGGGGGCCTCCTACAATGAGCAGTTCTTC.

Many counts were recorded for this clonotype. The chain is built from TRBV7-9 and TRBJ2-7, with 7 bases matching TRBD1. This CDR3 region has 13 residues. Per germline, CDR1 SEHNR and CDR2 FQNEAQ (reference sequence). With V trimmed by 5 bases and J by 6 bases, 7 bases remained unmatched. The CDR3 DNA reads TGTGCCAGCAGCCCGCAGGGGGTAGGCGAGCAGTACTTC. Translated, it gives CASSPQGVGEQYF.

This clonotype appeared a few times. CDR3 nucleotide sequence: TGTGCCAGCAGCTCGGAGGCGGTCTCTGGAAACACCATATATTTT. It specifies CASSSEAVSGNTIYF. The chain links TRBV28 to TRBJ1-3; D gene unclear. Per germline, CDR1 MDHEN and CDR2 SYDVKM. CDR3 length equals 15 residues. Trimming removed 6 bases from V and 0 bases from J, with 12 bases in between.

This clonotype was detected ten times or more. This chain uses TRBV20-1 with TRBJ2-5, with a possible D match to TRBD2 (7 bases). The CDR3 loop spans 13 amino acids. Germline V lookup: CDR1 DFQATT, CDR2 SNEGSKA (reference sequence). The V and J ends lost 1 base and 5 bases respectively, with 11 bases between them. CDR3 loop: CSARGGGPETQYF. In DNA, the CDR3 is TGCAGTGCTAGAGGGGGGGGGCCGGAGACCCAGTACTTC.

This chain uses TRBV6-1 with TRBJ1-3; TRBD1 matches at 7 bases. Germline CDR1 MNHNS, CDR2 SASEGT. The CDR3 runs to 15 residues. J was trimmed by 2 bases and V by 7 bases; bases with no gene match: 8. The CDR3, as DNA: TGTGCCAGCAAGGAACAGGGGTATCCTGGAAACACCATATATTTT. Protein sequence: CASKEQGYPGNTIYF.

This clonotype came up many times. The rearrangement uses TRBV7-9 and TRBJ2-1, with TRBD2 as a possible D gene (6 bases). The CDR3 runs 16 residues. Germline V CDR1 and CDR2: SEHNR, FQNEAQ (reference sequence). V was clipped by 0 bases and J by 5 bases, with 14 bases between them. CDR3 DNA sequence: TGTGCCAGCAGCTTAGCGGGGCGGGGCCACCACAATGAGCAGTTCTTC. Protein product: CASSLAGRGHHNEQFF.

Regarding this clonotype: The conserved phenylalanine or tryptophan is not found at the CDR3 terminus, so this likely reflects a read error. The V call is TRBV11-2, the J call TRBJ2-1; TRBD2 agrees at 9 bases. The CDR3 consists of 16 residues. After removal of 5 bases from V and 5 bases from J, the junction contained 10 bases not matched to a gene. The germline gives CDR1 SGHAT, CDR2 FQNNGV. The DNA for the CDR3 is TGTGCCAGCAGCACGAGACTGGCTAGCGGGGACAATGAGCAGTTCCTC. This gives the protein CASSTRLASGDNEQFL.

Many counts were recorded for this clonotype. This sequence joins TRBV6-1 and TRBJ2-7; possibly TRBD1 for D (5 bases). The CDR3 contains 12 residues. V dropped 2 bases and J dropped 6 bases, with 8 bases sitting between them. Germline CDR1 reads MNHNS; CDR2 reads SASEGT. The CDR3 region has the DNA TGTGCCAGCAGTGAAAGGGGCTTCGAGCAGTACTTC. Translated: CASSERGFEQYF.

This clonotype was observed at least ten times. This chain uses TRBV27 with TRBJ1-1; D uncertain. CDR3 length: 13 amino acids. The germline V and J ends were trimmed by 2 bases and 6 bases, with 10 bases remaining between them. The germline CDR1 and CDR2 sequences are MNHEY and SMNVEV (reference sequence). The CDR3 DNA reads TGTGCCAGCAGTTTAGATCTAGGGTCTGAAGCTTTCTTT. It yields the protein CASSLDLGSEAFF.

The CDR3 bases are TGTGCCAGCAGCGACGACAGGGAAAAGGACGAGCAGTACTTC. Protein: CASSDDREKDEQYF. V and J are TRBV7-8 and TRBJ2-7; 7 nucleotides agree with TRBD1. The CDR3 spans 14 residues. With 5 bases clipped from V and 5 bases from J, the junction kept 9 bases outside the gene matches. CDR1 SGHVS and CDR2 FQNEAQ come from the germline V gene.

In its sample, this clonotype was seen many times. The chain uses TRBV20-1 and TRBJ1-3; tentatively, D is TRBD1 (5 bases). Germline values: CDR1 DFQATT, CDR2 SNEGSKA (reference sequence). V lost 0 bases to trimming and J lost 7 bases, with 13 bases between them. The CDR3 sequence is 14 residues long. CDR3 loop: CSARDNRRANTIYF. The CDR3 DNA sequence: TGCAGTGCTAGAGATAACCGCAGGGCTAACACCATATATTTT.

This clonotype was found a few times. The rearrangement uses TRBV25-1 and TRBJ1-6; D is unclear. The germline V gene encodes CDR1 MGHDK and CDR2 SYGVNS. The V gene lost 3 bases and the J gene lost 5 bases, with 11 bases spanning the gap. The length of the CDR3 is 15 residues. The CDR3 here is CASSDNRPNNSPLHF. CDR3 bases: TGTGCCAGCAGTGATAACCGACCTAATAATTCACCCCTCCACTTT.

This clonotype has ten or more counts. DNA for the CDR3: TGTGCCAGCAGTAGCGGAAGAAAAGAGACCCAGTACTTC. The encoded protein is CASSSGRKETQYF. V gene TRBV2 combines with J gene TRBJ2-5; TRBD2 is a possible D gene (5 bases). V was trimmed by 5 bases and J by 3 bases, leaving 10 bases between them. The V gene's germline CDR1 is SNHLY and CDR2 FYNNEI. CDR3 length: 13 residues.

This clonotype was detected ten times or more. The chain carries TRBV27 and TRBJ2-7; D is possibly TRBD1 (6 bases). The CDR3 has 15 residues. V was pared by 5 bases and J by 3 bases, with 17 bases between. The germline gives CDR1 MNHEY, CDR2 SMNVEV (reference sequence). The CDR3, as DNA: TGTGCCAGCAGTCCCATCATTCACAGGGTCTACGAGCAGTACTTC. It codes for CASSPIIHRVYEQYF.

This clonotype was found a few times. The chain has TRBV28 and TRBJ1-2; the D gene is possibly TRBD1 (5 bases). This CDR3 contains 13 residues. Germline V lookup: CDR1 MDHEN, CDR2 SYDVKM. Trimming removed 7 bases from V and 6 bases from J, with 15 bases in between. The CDR3 reads CASTYSGGDGYTF. The CDR3 DNA follows: TGTGCCAGCACCTATTCCGGAGGGGATGGCTACACCTTC.

This clonotype has only a few counts. J is TRBJ1-2 and V is TRBV5-1, with 7 nucleotides matching TRBD1. The germline V gene has CDR1 SGHRS and CDR2 YFSETQ. The CDR3 has 15 amino acids. J was trimmed by 3 bases and V by 4 bases; bases with no gene match: 9. This CDR3 reads CASSPGNRGDYGYTF. The CDR3 DNA reads TGCGCCAGCAGCCCTGGCAACAGGGGAGACTATGGCTACACCTTC.

This clonotype was picked up many times. The chain uses TRBV3-1 and TRBJ2-2; 9 nucleotides align to TRBD2. The CDR3 extends over 16 amino acids. The V gene's germline CDR1 is LGHDT and CDR2 YNNKEL (reference sequence). Germline trimming cut 3 bases from V and 4 bases from J; bases unmatched to any gene: 6. CDR3 sequence: CASSHLAGGPTGELFF. DNA of the CDR3: TGTGCCAGCAGCCATTTGGCGGGAGGGCCCACCGGGGAGCTGTTTTTT.

The sample holds many counts of this clonotype. This rearrangement joins TRBV28 to TRBJ1-6; a weak D match, TRBD1 (6 bases). The CDR3 has 14 amino acids. The V end was cut by 6 bases, the J end by 7 bases, with 13 bases between. Germline loops: CDR1 MDHEN, CDR2 SYDVKM. The CDR3 here is CASRLTGKNSPLHF. In DNA form, the CDR3 reads TGTGCCAGCAGACTAACAGGGAAGAATTCACCCCTCCACTTT.

This clonotype was counted many times. V and J are TRBV12-3 or TRBV12-4 and TRBJ1-6; D is unclear. V shed 6 bases and J shed 0 bases, with 15 bases lying between them. This CDR3 contains 17 residues. The CDR3 spells CASSSSYGSSYNSPLHF. CDR3 sequence (DNA): TGTGCCAGCAGCTCGTCGTATGGCAGCTCCTATAATTCACCCCTCCACTTT.

The chain couples TRBV18 to TRBJ2-7; 8 bases are a match to TRBD1. Germline CDR1 reads KGHSH; CDR2 reads LQKENI. The CDR3 is 15 amino acids. With 2 bases clipped from V and 5 bases from J, the junction kept 8 bases outside the gene matches. CDR3 DNA: TGTGCCAGCTCACCATCGACAGGGGAATTGAACGAGCAGTACTTC. Translating it yields CASSPSTGELNEQYF.

This clonotype was counted at least ten times. The chain employs TRBV9 and TRBJ1-1; 7 bases agree with TRBD1. The trim removed 0 bases at V and 2 bases at J, leaving 10 bases unmatched. This CDR3 is 17 amino acids long. Germline CDR1 and CDR2: SGDLS and YYNGEE. The CDR3 loop reads CASSVAAGEGANTEAFF. The CDR3, as DNA: TGTGCCAGCAGCGTAGCCGCTGGGGAGGGGGCTAACACTGAAGCTTTCTTT.

This clonotype was detected ten times or more. This chain links TRBV28 with TRBJ2-5; 11 bases map to TRBD1. V dropped 4 bases and J dropped 4; count of bases not matched to a gene: 2. Germline loops: CDR1 MDHEN, CDR2 SYDVKM. The CDR3 loop spans 14 amino acids. The CDR3 coding sequence is TGTGCCAGCAGTTACGGGACAGGGGGAGAGACCCAGTACTTC. It is translated as CASSYGTGGETQYF.

This clonotype was seen at least ten times. CDR3 loop: CASSFRGTRSGELFF. DNA of the CDR3: TGCGCCAGCAGCTTCAGGGGAACTCGGTCCGGGGAGCTGTTTTTT. This chain links TRBV5-1 with TRBJ2-2, with D tentatively TRBD1 (6 bases). Germline V gene lookup returns CDR1 SGHRS and CDR2 YFSETQ. V was shortened by 2 bases and J by 6 bases, with 14 bases between the two germline ends. The CDR3 runs to 15 residues.